The clone carrying this TCR beta chain showed up many times. Its antigen is not known. This sample was taken from a study of regulatory T cells in long-lasting Graves disease. Arm-PCR of CDR3 regions with iRepertoire HTBI primers generated TCR beta libraries. Each CDR3 protein gets one entry after TCRdb re-called the multiplex PCR reads with MiXCR. Among approximately 400,000 distinct CDR3 sequences, roughly 16% were seen once, and the ten largest hold about 20%. Time point here: newly diagnosed GD, antithyroid drugs for less than 3 months. Preparation of the TCR library used RNA extracted from PBMCs. Staff drew approximately 10 milliliters of peripheral blood into EDTA tubes. The CDR3 contains 15 residues. In germline, CDR1 is LGHDT, CDR2 YNNKEL (reference sequence). J lost 5 bases, V lost 1 base, and 6 bases had no gene match. Study observations and caveats: Relative to new patients (966), persistent patients exhibited greater sharing of public clonotypes (around 2,800). Persistent Graves' patients possessed reduced TCR diversity relative to recently diagnosed ones. TRBV28 was favored in persistent disease, as were TRBJ1-2 and TRBJ2-5.

Sequencing used peripheral blood mononuclear cells (PBMCs), obtained at new diagnosis, from a patient treated with antithyroid drugs. The clonotype was recovered from a female donor with Graves disease. The V call is TRBV3-1, the J call TRBJ2-7; 9 bases match TRBD2. CDR3 sequence (DNA): TGTGCCAGCAGCCAAGGTGGCGGGAGGGCGGACGAGCAGTACTTC. It codes for CASSQGGGRADEQYF.